A selection of T cell receptor beta chains follows, all from one sample in a study of T cell changes during pregnancy in multiple sclerosis. TCRdb's copy holds only in-frame clones and misses some; the assay was immunoSEQ multiplex PCR. The sample shows about 43,000 clones, approximately 87% of them seen only once. Here the sequenced sample was peripheral blood, taken in the second trimester of pregnancy. The receptors were gathered from a female donor in good health, enrolled as a control in a pregnancy study. CDR3s include the opening cysteine and the closing phenylalanine or tryptophan. Fields, in order: V gene, clone size, D gene, J gene, CDR3 protein, CDR3 DNA. A D gene is named only where the DNA matches it firmly. Not all rows give a size; the values are once, few, many and, for expanded clones, a class.

V gene: TRBV5-1
clone size: few
D gene: TRBD1
J gene: TRBJ1-1
CDR3 protein: CASRAQGAPEAFF
CDR3 DNA: TGCGCCAGCAGGGCCCAGGGGGCCCCTGAAGCTTTCTTT

V gene: TRBV6-6
clone size: .
D gene: TRBD2
J gene: TRBJ2-1
CDR3 protein: CASTGLAASNEQFF
CDR3 DNA: TGTGCCAGCACCGGACTAGCGGCCTCCAATGAGCAGTTCTTC

V gene: TRBV19
clone size: .
D gene: .
J gene: TRBJ2-7
CDR3 protein: CASSLRGPFDEQYF
CDR3 DNA: TGTGCCAGTAGTCTCAGGGGCCCTTTTGACGAGCAGTACTTC

V gene: TRBV19
clone size: few
D gene: .
J gene: TRBJ1-1
CDR3 protein: CCSGGALREAFF
CDR3 DNA: TGTTGCTCGGGGGGAGCACTGAGGGAAGCTTTCTTT

V gene: TRBV28
clone size: .
D gene: .
J gene: TRBJ1-6
CDR3 protein: CASSLDSYNSPLHF
CDR3 DNA: TGTGCCAGCAGTTTGGACAGCTATAATTCACCCCTCCACTTT

V gene: TRBV29-1
clone size: .
D gene: .
J gene: TRBJ1-1
CDR3 protein: CSGGQGGAFF
CDR3 DNA: TGCAGCGGGGGCCAGGGAGGAGCTTTCTTT

V gene: TRBV6-5
clone size: .
D gene: TRBD1
J gene: TRBJ2-7
CDR3 protein: CASSFGQGGSYEQYF
CDR3 DNA: TGTGCCAGCAGTTTCGGACAGGGAGGATCCTACGAGCAGTACTTC

V gene: TRBV14
clone size: .
D gene: .
J gene: TRBJ2-3
CDR3 protein: CASSQGLVAVFSDTQYF
CDR3 DNA: TGTGCCAGCAGCCAAGGATTGGTAGCCGTTTTTTCAGATACGCAGTATTTT

V gene: TRBV7-9
clone size: .
D gene: .
J gene: TRBJ2-5
CDR3 protein: CASSLARETQYF
CDR3 DNA: TGTGCCAGCAGCTTAGCGCGAGAGACCCAGTACTTC

V gene: TRBV30
clone size: .
D gene: TRBD2
J gene: TRBJ2-1
CDR3 protein: CAWSLLAGDVGEQFF
CDR3 DNA: TGTGCCTGGAGTCTACTAGCGGGAGACGTCGGTGAGCAGTTCTTC

V gene: TRBV6-1
clone size: few
D gene: .
J gene: TRBJ1-3
CDR3 protein: CASSPQAEAGNTIYF
CDR3 DNA: TGTGCCAGCTCCCCCCAAGCCGAGGCTGGAAACACCATATATTTT

V gene: TRBV2
clone size: .
D gene: TRBD2
J gene: TRBJ2-1
CDR3 protein: CASRSGGRASEQFF
CDR3 DNA: TGTGCCAGCAGGTCCGGCGGGAGGGCCTCTGAGCAGTTCTTC

V gene: TRBV11-3
clone size: once
D gene: .
J gene: TRBJ2-6
CDR3 protein: CASSWGAGANVLTF
CDR3 DNA: TGTGCCAGCAGCTGGGGGGCTGGGGCCAACGTCCTGACTTTC

V gene: TRBV5-6
clone size: .
D gene: .
J gene: TRBJ2-6
CDR3 protein: CASRKQNSGANVLTF
CDR3 DNA: TGTGCCAGCAGAAAACAGAACTCTGGGGCCAACGTCCTGACTTTC

V gene: TRBV13
clone size: .
D gene: TRBD1
J gene: TRBJ2-1
CDR3 protein: CASSSTGDYNEQFF
CDR3 DNA: TGTGCCAGCAGCTCCACAGGGGACTACAATGAGCAGTTCTTC

V gene: TRBV6-5
clone size: .
D gene: TRBD2
J gene: TRBJ2-1
CDR3 protein: CASSSLAGPYNEQFF
CDR3 DNA: TGTGCCAGCAGTTCTCTAGCGGGACCCTACAATGAGCAGTTCTTC

V gene: TRBV9
clone size: once
D gene: TRBD1
J gene: TRBJ2-1
CDR3 protein: CASSDLGQGRYNEQFF
CDR3 DNA: TGTGCCAGCAGCGACCTCGGACAGGGACGGTACAATGAGCAGTTCTTC

V gene: TRBV7-2
clone size: .
D gene: .
J gene: TRBJ2-1
CDR3 protein: CASSLVQGGGNEQFF
CDR3 DNA: TGTGCCAGCAGCTTAGTTCAGGGTGGTGGCAATGAGCAGTTCTTC

V gene: TRBV30
clone size: .
D gene: .
J gene: TRBJ1-2
CDR3 protein: CAWTPGAGLNYGYTF
CDR3 DNA: TGTGCCTGGACCCCAGGAGCAGGACTTAACTATGGCTACACCTTC

V gene: TRBV4-2
clone size: .
D gene: TRBD2
J gene: TRBJ2-3
CDR3 protein: CASSQGGLAGLGDTQYF
CDR3 DNA: TGTGCCAGCAGCCAAGGGGGACTAGCGGGACTTGGAGATACGCAGTATTTT

V gene: TRBV6-1
clone size: once
D gene: .
J gene: TRBJ2-7
CDR3 protein: CASSEAPRSSYEQYF
CDR3 DNA: TGTGCCAGCAGTGAAGCACCGAGGAGCTCCTACGAGCAGTACTTC

V gene: TRBV25-1
clone size: .
D gene: TRBD1
J gene: TRBJ1-4
CDR3 protein: CASSRTGIREKLFF
CDR3 DNA: TGTGCCAGCTCGCGGACAGGGATTAGGGAAAAACTGTTTTTT

V gene: TRBV27
clone size: .
D gene: .
J gene: TRBJ1-1
CDR3 protein: CASSLNRVWTEAFF
CDR3 DNA: TGTGCCAGCAGTTTAAACAGGGTTTGGACTGAAGCTTTCTTT

V gene: TRBV5-1
clone size: .
D gene: .
J gene: TRBJ1-1
CDR3 protein: CASSLGLLMNTEAFF
CDR3 DNA: TGCGCCAGCAGCTTGGGACTGCTTATGAACACTGAAGCTTTCTTT

V gene: TRBV6-5
clone size: .
D gene: .
J gene: TRBJ2-4
CDR3 protein: CASSPGHLTKNIQYF
CDR3 DNA: TGTGCCAGCAGCCCTGGACACCTTACCAAAAACATTCAGTACTTC

V gene: TRBV10-3
clone size: .
D gene: .
J gene: TRBJ1-5
CDR3 protein: CAISGGDSNQPQHF
CDR3 DNA: TGTGCCATCAGTGGGGGCGATAGCAATCAGCCCCAGCATTTT

V gene: TRBV30
clone size: .
D gene: TRBD1
J gene: TRBJ1-1
CDR3 protein: CAWSGDRVWRNTEAFF
CDR3 DNA: TGTGCCTGGAGCGGGGACAGGGTCTGGAGGAACACTGAAGCTTTCTTT

V gene: TRBV5-1
clone size: .
D gene: TRBD1
J gene: TRBJ2-3
CDR3 protein: CASSPDRGQFTDTQYF
CDR3 DNA: TGCGCCAGCAGCCCGGACAGGGGGCAATTCACAGATACGCAGTATTTT

V gene: TRBV12-5
clone size: .
D gene: TRBD1
J gene: TRBJ2-7
CDR3 protein: CASGRDRGRYEQYF
CDR3 DNA: TGTGCTAGTGGACGGGACAGGGGGCGTTACGAGCAGTACTTC

V gene: TRBV19
clone size: once
D gene: .
J gene: TRBJ2-7
CDR3 protein: CASSRQESSYEQYF
CDR3 DNA: TGTGCCAGTAGTAGACAGGAGAGCTCCTACGAGCAGTACTTC

V gene: TRBV5-5
clone size: once
D gene: .
J gene: TRBJ1-5
CDR3 protein: CASSLQGYSNQPQHF
CDR3 DNA: TGTGCCAGCAGCTTGCAGGGATATAGCAATCAGCCCCAGCATTTT

V gene: TRBV18
clone size: .
D gene: TRBD2
J gene: TRBJ2-2
CDR3 protein: CASSPRRGDSGSANTGELFF
CDR3 DNA: TGTGCCAGCTCACCACGAAGAGGGGATAGCGGGTCCGCGAACACCGGGGAGCTGTTTTTT

V gene: TRBV6-5
clone size: few
D gene: .
J gene: TRBJ1-1
CDR3 protein: CASSRVTSGPTEAFF
CDR3 DNA: TGTGCCAGCAGTAGGGTCACTAGTGGCCCCACTGAAGCTTTCTTT

V gene: TRBV5-4
clone size: .
D gene: .
J gene: TRBJ1-2
CDR3 protein: CASSLNSNYGYTF
CDR3 DNA: TGTGCCAGCAGCTTGAACAGCAACTATGGCTACACCTTC

V gene: TRBV29-1
clone size: .
D gene: TRBD2
J gene: TRBJ2-1
CDR3 protein: CSGRLAGGGGNEQFF
CDR3 DNA: TGCAGCGGAAGACTAGCGGGAGGGGGGGGGAATGAGCAGTTCTTC

V gene: TRBV6-5
clone size: .
D gene: TRBD2
J gene: TRBJ2-5
CDR3 protein: CASSPTAGGPETQYF
CDR3 DNA: TGTGCCAGCAGTCCTACTGCGGGAGGGCCAGAGACCCAGTACTTC

V gene: TRBV27
clone size: .
D gene: .
J gene: TRBJ1-5
CDR3 protein: CASRRKRGEPQHF
CDR3 DNA: TGTGCCAGCAGGCGGAAACGGGGTGAGCCCCAGCATTTT

V gene: TRBV30
clone size: .
D gene: TRBD1
J gene: TRBJ2-1
CDR3 protein: CAWRPRDRPYNEQFF
CDR3 DNA: TGTGCCTGGAGACCAAGGGACAGGCCTTACAATGAGCAGTTCTTC

V gene: TRBV28
clone size: .
D gene: TRBD1
J gene: TRBJ1-2
CDR3 protein: CASSLWAGGKYGYTF
CDR3 DNA: TGTGCCAGCAGTTTATGGGCAGGGGGCAAGTATGGCTACACCTTC

V gene: TRBV6-1
clone size: .
D gene: TRBD1
J gene: TRBJ2-7
CDR3 protein: CASSEIGDREYEQYF
CDR3 DNA: TGTGCCAGCAGTGAAATCGGGGACAGGGAGTACGAGCAGTACTTC

V gene: TRBV30
clone size: .
D gene: .
J gene: TRBJ1-2
CDR3 protein: CAWDRLNYGYTF
CDR3 DNA: TGTGCCTGGGACAGGCTAAACTATGGCTACACCTTC

V gene: TRBV5-1
clone size: .
D gene: .
J gene: TRBJ2-3
CDR3 protein: CASRMAERNTDTQYF
CDR3 DNA: TGCGCCAGCAGAATGGCGGAAAGAAACACAGATACGCAGTATTTT

V gene: TRBV29-1
clone size: few
D gene: .
J gene: TRBJ1-4
CDR3 protein: CSVVVDTLLFF
CDR3 DNA: TGCAGCGTTGTAGTCGACACTTTACTGTTTTTT

V gene: TRBV7-2
clone size: few
D gene: TRBD2
J gene: TRBJ2-1
CDR3 protein: CASSLSGLGNNEQFF
CDR3 DNA: TGTGCCAGCAGCTTATCGGGACTAGGAAACAATGAGCAGTTCTTC

V gene: TRBV2
clone size: .
D gene: .
J gene: TRBJ2-7
CDR3 protein: CASSVLGGRGEQYF
CDR3 DNA: TGTGCCAGCAGTGTTTTAGGGGGAAGGGGAGAGCAGTACTTC

V gene: TRBV2
clone size: .
D gene: TRBD2
J gene: TRBJ2-1
CDR3 protein: CASRTTSGVNEQFF
CDR3 DNA: TGTGCCAGCAGGACGACTAGCGGAGTCAATGAGCAGTTCTTC

V gene: TRBV6-1
clone size: .
D gene: TRBD1
J gene: TRBJ2-5
CDR3 protein: CASSDRQGVRETQYF
CDR3 DNA: TGTGCCAGCAGTGATCGACAGGGGGTAAGGGAGACCCAGTACTTC

V gene: TRBV5-1
clone size: once
D gene: TRBD1
J gene: TRBJ1-2
CDR3 protein: CASSLMTGEGGGYTF
CDR3 DNA: TGCGCCAGCAGCTTAATGACAGGGGAAGGAGGTGGCTACACCTTC

V gene: TRBV7-7
clone size: .
D gene: TRBD2
J gene: TRBJ2-5
CDR3 protein: CASSPAGARRGETQYF
CDR3 DNA: TGTGCCAGCAGCCCGGCTGGTGCTCGGCGGGGGGAGACCCAGTACTTC

V gene: TRBV18
clone size: few
D gene: TRBD1
J gene: TRBJ2-7
CDR3 protein: CASSADRGQEEQYF
CDR3 DNA: TGTGCCAGCTCCGCGGACAGGGGCCAAGAGGAGCAGTACTTC

V gene: TRBV11-3
clone size: .
D gene: TRBD1
J gene: TRBJ2-5
CDR3 protein: CASSLLRQGQETQYF
CDR3 DNA: TGTGCCAGCAGCTTACTAAGACAGGGACAAGAGACCCAGTACTTC